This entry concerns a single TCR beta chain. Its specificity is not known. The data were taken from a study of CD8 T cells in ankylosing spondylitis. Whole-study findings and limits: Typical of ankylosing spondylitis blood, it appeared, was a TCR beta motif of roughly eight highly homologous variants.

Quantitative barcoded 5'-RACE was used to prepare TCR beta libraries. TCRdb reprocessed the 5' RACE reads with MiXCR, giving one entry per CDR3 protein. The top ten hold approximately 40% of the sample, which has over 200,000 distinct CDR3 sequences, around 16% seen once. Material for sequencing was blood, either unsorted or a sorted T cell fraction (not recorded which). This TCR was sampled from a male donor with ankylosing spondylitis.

The CDR3: CASSLSTRSGRSYNEQFF. For the CDR3, the DNA is TGTGCCAGCAGTTTATCAACCCGAAGCGGGAGATCCTACAATGAGCAGTTCTTC. V and J are TRBV27 and TRBJ2-1; 8 positions agree with TRBD2. Trimming cost V 0 bases and J 1 base; bases outside gene matches: 8. Looked up from germline, CDR1 is MNHEY and CDR2 is SMNVEV (reference sequence). The CDR3 is 18 residues long.